A single sample is the source of the 18 T cell receptor beta chains below, sequenced in a study of response to subunit inactivated influenza vaccine. One entry per CDR3 protein results from TCRdb running MiXCR on the RT-PCR reads. The table includes approximately 700,000 distinct CDR3 sequences, over 11% detected once. Sequenced material: PBMCs from blood, taken roughly 2 weeks before vaccination. The receptors stem from a man in his fifties who received an inactivated influenza vaccine.

This chain uses TRBV7-2 with TRBJ2-1; maybe TRBD2 (6 bases). The CDR3 covers 14 residues. V was trimmed by 7 bases and J by 3 bases, leaving 13 bases between them. Germline V CDR1 and CDR2: SGHTA, FQGNSA. The CDR3 sequence is CASNSGPGYNEQFF. CDR3 DNA sequence: TGTGCCAGCAACAGCGGGCCTGGCTACAATGAGCAGTTCTTC.

The chain couples TRBV10-3 to TRBJ2-7, with 11 nucleotides matching TRBD2. This CDR3 comprises 15 residues. V trimming: 2 bases; J trimming: 7 bases; junction bases outside the gene matches: 7. CDR1 and CDR2 from the germline V gene are ENHRY and SYGVKD. The DNA for the CDR3 is TGTGCCATCAGTGAGATCGGTCTAGCGGGAGGTGAGCAGTACTTC. Protein sequence: CAISEIGLAGGEQYF.

The chain has TRBV4-1 and TRBJ2-2, with 8 bases fitting TRBD1. Germline lookup yields CDR1 MGHRA and CDR2 YSYEKL. The junction had 1 base not matched to a gene; V was cut back by 3 bases and J by 1 base. The CDR3 has 15 amino acids. CDR3 DNA: TGCGCCAGCAGCCACAGGGGGCAGAACACCGGGGAGCTGTTTTTT. This sequence encodes CASSHRGQNTGELFF.

In its sample, this clonotype was seen a few times. The rearrangement joins TRBV2 to TRBJ2-3, with no clear D. V lost 4 bases, J lost 2 bases, and 7 bases lay in between. Germline values: CDR1 SNHLY, CDR2 FYNNEI. The CDR3 covers 13 residues. CDR3 sequence (DNA): TGTGCCAGCAGTGGTAGTAACACAGATACGCAGTATTTT. This codes for CASSGSNTDTQYF. Looking up the rest from reference TRBV2 and TRBJ2-3 gives the full variable domain: EPEVTQTPSHQVTQMGQEVILRCVPISNHLYFYWYRQILGQKVEFLVSFYNNEISEKSEIFDDQFSVERPDGSNFTLKIRSTKLEDSAMYFCASSGSNTDTQYFGPGTRLTVL.

The sample holds a few counts of this clonotype. The chain has TRBV3-1 and TRBJ2-3; no clear D. Germline CDR1 is LGHDT and CDR2 is YNNKEL (reference sequence). V lost 0 bases to trimming and J lost 2 bases, with 12 bases between them. This CDR3 is built from 16 residues. As DNA, the CDR3 is TGTGCCAGCAGCCAAGATCCTCTCCTCTTCACAGATACGCAGTATTTT. Translating it yields CASSQDPLLFTDTQYF.

In this sample, this clonotype turned up many times. J is TRBJ2-2 and V is TRBV2; D uncertain. This CDR3 region has 13 residues. Germline CDR1 SNHLY, CDR2 FYNNEI. Trimming took off 10 bases at V and 3 bases at J, with 12 bases between the two ends. CDR3 sequence: CATNVMYTGELFF. CDR3 nucleotide sequence: TGTGCCACCAACGTTATGTACACCGGGGAGCTGTTTTTT.

V usage is TRBV5-4 and J usage is TRBJ2-5; D is unresolved. Per the germline V gene, CDR1 is SGHNT and CDR2 is YYREEE (reference sequence). The CDR3 is made up of 14 amino acids. Trimming stripped 0 bases from V and 0 bases from J, with 6 bases between. The CDR3 loop is CASSLGLYQETQYF. In DNA, the CDR3 is TGTGCCAGCAGCTTGGGCTTGTACCAAGAGACCCAGTACTTC.

The gene calls are TRBV6-5 and TRBJ1-1; D not resolved. Trimming shortened V by 1 base and J by 5 bases, and 8 bases separated the two germline ends. Germline V gene data show CDR1 as MNHEY and CDR2 as SVGAGI. The CDR3 has 13 amino acids. CDR3 sequence (DNA): TGTGCCAGCAGTTACTACAGACTGACTGAAGCTTTCTTT. Translating gives CASSYYRLTEAFF.

This clonotype was found a few times. This chain links TRBV6-6 with TRBJ1-5; 10 positions agree with TRBD1. Losses at the gene ends were 10 bases for V and 2 bases for J; bases not matched to a gene: 2. The CDR3 totals 13 residues. Germline V gene data show CDR1 as MNHNY and CDR2 as SVGAGI (reference sequence). CDR3 DNA sequence: TGTGCCACCGGGACAGGGGGCAATCAGCCCCAGCATTTT. It specifies CATGTGGNQPQHF.

This clonotype was counted between two and nine times. The J gene is TRBJ2-7, the V gene TRBV18; 8 bases are shared with TRBD2. J gave up 4 bases and V 6 bases, and 8 bases lay outside the gene matches. There are 14 residues in the CDR3. CDR1 is KGHSH, CDR2 LQKENI, per germline. For the CDR3, the DNA is TGTGCCAGCTCCCAAACTAGCGGTTCTTACGAGCAGTACTTC. Translating it yields CASSQTSGSYEQYF.

The chain employs TRBV27 and TRBJ2-7; 9 bases are shared with TRBD2. CDR1 MNHEY and CDR2 SMNVEV come from the germline V gene (reference sequence). V shed 0 bases, J shed 6 bases, and the junction held 0 bases outside the gene matches. The CDR3 runs to 13 residues. The CDR3 spells CASSLSTSGEQYF. The CDR3 region has the DNA TGTGCCAGCAGTTTATCGACTAGCGGCGAGCAGTACTTC.

V is TRBV20-1 and J is TRBJ2-3; no firm D call. Trimming stripped 1 base from V and 0 bases from J, with 11 bases between. CDR1 and CDR2 (germline): DFQATT, SNEGSKA (reference sequence). The CDR3 is 15 amino acids. The CDR3 loop reads CSARGSVRSTDTQYF. Here the CDR3 DNA reads TGCAGTGCTAGAGGTTCGGTCAGGAGCACAGATACGCAGTATTTT.

The CDR3 DNA follows: TGTGCCAGCAGCCAAGGACAGGGGCAGCCGGTGGAAACTTACGAGCAGTACTTC. Encoded protein: CASSQGQGQPVETYEQYF. The V gene is TRBV21-1, the J gene TRBJ2-7; TRBD1 is the table's D call, not checked against the DNA. TRBV21-1 counts as a pseudogene. The CDR3 has 18 amino acids.

The genes are TRBV6-5 and TRBJ1-6; D is ambiguous. V lost 0 bases and J lost 10, with 16 bases in between. Germline loops: CDR1 MNHEY, CDR2 SVGAGI. The CDR3 spans 16 residues. The CDR3, as DNA: TGTGCCAGCAGTTACTCGACGGCAGCTGTACGGTCACCCCTCCACTTT. It specifies CASSYSTAAVRSPLHF.

This clonotype was counted ten times or more. The chain links TRBV7-9 to TRBJ2-7, with D possibly called TRBD1 or TRBD2 (5 bases each). The ends were cut back, 5 bases at V and 2 bases at J, with 13 bases in the middle. Germline values: CDR1 SEHNR, CDR2 FQNEAQ (reference sequence). The CDR3 spans 14 residues. CDR3 coding DNA: TGTGCCAGCAGCCCCCGGGACGGAACCTACGAGCAGTACTTC. Protein product: CASSPRDGTYEQYF.

The chain couples TRBV28 to TRBJ1-6, with D possibly matching TRBD1 (6 bases). Per germline, CDR1 MDHEN and CDR2 SYDVKM. The V and J ends lost 3 bases and 7 bases respectively, with 16 bases between them. The CDR3 covers 16 residues. The CDR3 nucleotides are TGTGCCAGCAGTTTCCCCCTAGGCAGGGGAAATTCACCCCTCCACTTT. Translating gives CASSFPLGRGNSPLHF.

The chain is built from TRBV4-2 and TRBJ1-6; no firm D call. Trimming cost V 1 base and J 6 bases, with 10 bases left between them. The CDR3 runs 15 residues. The germline gives CDR1 LGHNA, CDR2 YNFKEQ. The chain's CDR3 is CASSQAAAVNSPLHF. The DNA of the CDR3 is TGTGCCAGCAGCCAAGCCGCGGCAGTTAATTCACCCCTCCACTTT.

The chain carries TRBV28 and TRBJ2-2; TRBD2 agrees at 9 bases. J lost 4 bases, V lost 4 bases, and 7 bases had no gene match. This CDR3 has 16 amino acids. The germline gives CDR1 MDHEN, CDR2 SYDVKM. CDR3 region: CASSCGRDKCTGELFF. The CDR3 nucleotides read TGTGCCAGCAGTTGCGGGAGGGATAAATGCACCGGGGAGCTGTTTTTT.